The sequence of this T cell receptor (beta chain) was determined in a study of cytomegalovirus exposure and HLA in healthy donors. Remarks on this clone: What it recognizes is unknown.

Study-wide results and caveats: Reports described diagnosis of cytomegalovirus status by the classifier as highly specific and sensitive.

There were likely unrecorded immune exposures, though donors were nominally healthy when sampled. Researchers ran the PCR with 60 Vbeta and 13 Jbeta primers. TCRdb keeps only in-frame clones here, not all; method: immunoSEQ multiplex PCR. The data hold about 130,000 clones, with roughly 77% observed a single time. The source is a young man in good health and CMV-seronegative. The source material was PBMCs.

The CDR3 loop is CASSEGGQSEKLFF. CDR3 nucleotide sequence: TGTGCCAGCAGTGAAGGAGGACAGAGCGAAAAACTGTTTTTT. This chain connects TRBV25-1 to TRBJ1-4; weak D call: TRBD1 (6 bases). Trimming removed 2 bases from V and 8 bases from J, with 12 bases in between. The CDR3 is 14 residues long. Germline V gives CDR1 MGHDK, CDR2 SYGVNS. Full variable domain (missing parts from reference TRBV25-1 and TRBJ1-4): EADIYQTPRYLVIGTGKKITLECSQTMGHDKMYWYQQDPGMELHLIHYSYGVNSTEKGDLSSESTVSRIRTEHFPLTLESARPSHTSQYLCASSEGGQSEKLFFGSGTQLSVL.